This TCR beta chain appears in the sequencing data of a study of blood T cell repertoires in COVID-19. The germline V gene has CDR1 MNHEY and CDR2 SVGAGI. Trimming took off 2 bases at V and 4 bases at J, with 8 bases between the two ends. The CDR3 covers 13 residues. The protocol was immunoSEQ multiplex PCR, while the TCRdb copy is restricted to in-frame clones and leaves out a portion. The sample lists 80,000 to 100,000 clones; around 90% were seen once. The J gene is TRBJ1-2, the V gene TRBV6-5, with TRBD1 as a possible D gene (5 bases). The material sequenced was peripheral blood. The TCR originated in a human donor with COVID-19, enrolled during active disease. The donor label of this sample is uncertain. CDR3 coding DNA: TGTGCCAGCAGTTACATTGGGGCCTATGGCTACACCTTC. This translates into CASSYIGAYGYTF.